These T cell receptor beta chains were read from a single sample in a study of graft-versus-host responses after intestinal transplantation. Their specific antigens are unknown. This table comes from immunoSEQ multiplex PCR, and its TCRdb copy is limited to in-frame clones, with some not included. The table lists some 110,000 clones, approximately 94% of them singletons, with roughly 0.24% in the top ten. The input for sequencing was unstimulated CD4+ T cells sorted from spleen or lymph node cells, taken before transplant. The receptors derive from a human donor who was the organ donor for an intestinal transplant. Both conserved end residues are trimmed from each CDR3. The D gene is left open where the match is weak.

v_call	d_call	j_call	cdr3_aa
TRBV19	TRBD2	TRBJ2-7	ASNSLGAGGYEQY
TRBV2	TRBD2	TRBJ2-3	ASRWTSGEISTDTQY
TRBV28	NA	TRBJ1-2	ASSPIQFQTYGYT
TRBV11-1	TRBD2	TRBJ2-7	ASSLAGGPYEQY
TRBV5-4	NA	TRBJ1-1	ASSFLDRRSTEAF
TRBV4-3	TRBD1	TRBJ1-2	ASSLRTGDHYGYT
TRBV5-1	NA	TRBJ1-1	ASSPDGWKGAF
TRBV7-2	NA	TRBJ2-5	ASSFAGRQETQY
TRBV4-2	TRBD2	TRBJ2-3	ASSQDGGEYLSSTDTQY
TRBV5-1	NA	TRBJ1-1	ASSFEGVAAF
TRBV2	TRBD2	TRBJ2-5	ASSDGLAGGSETQY
TRBV6-1	NA	TRBJ2-1	ASSPNWGGDNEQF
TRBV14	NA	TRBJ2-1	ASSQDPTSSLDDEQF
TRBV10-1	NA	TRBJ2-1	ASSDQHGGNEQF
TRBV27	NA	TRBJ2-7	ASSYGRLGGTYEQY
TRBV25-1	NA	TRBJ2-7	ASSESRGGEQY
TRBV6-1	TRBD2	TRBJ2-7	ASRPSGFGEQY
TRBV7-9	NA	TRBJ1-1	ASSDTGVTGTEAF
TRBV19	NA	TRBJ1-5	ASKGGLGISNQPQH
TRBV6-5	NA	TRBJ1-5	ASIIQVGNQPQH
TRBV4-1	NA	TRBJ2-1	ASSQESSHNEQF
TRBV11-2	NA	TRBJ2-1	ASSLLGGVIDEQF
TRBV4-2	NA	TRBJ2-7	ASSLEEGHEQY
TRBV7-9	TRBD1	TRBJ1-4	ASSVTGTAYGVNLF
TRBV11-2	NA	TRBJ1-2	ASSPGLNYGYT
TRBV4-2	NA	TRBJ2-5	ASSQDGLLQETQY